This T cell receptor (beta chain) was identified in a study of spatial heterogeneity in lung cancer. For the study at large: A consistent excess of beta-chain over alpha-chain sequences was detected. Study-level points and caveats: Tumor mutation counts were tracked by expanded intratumoral alpha and beta TCR counts.

V was shortened by 6 bases and J by 4 bases, with 20 bases between the two germline ends. The CDR3 runs 16 residues. Germline V gives CDR1 MDHEN, CDR2 SYDVKM. Individual TCR cDNA molecules each bore their own unique molecular identifier. TCRdb reanalysed the 5' RACE reads using MiXCR and keeps one entry per CDR3 protein. The sample holds 3,500 to 4,500 distinct CDR3 sequences; approximately 7% are singletons and the top ten take 20% to 30%. The time point is: sample taken at primary tumor resection. 72 TRACERx patients with early, untreated non-small cell lung cancer donated samples. No cell sorting; template was whole RNA from tumor, lung tissue or PBMC. In its sample, this clonotype is medium-sized. Its antigen remains unidentified.

The V and J genes are TRBV28 and TRBJ2-3; D not certain. This specimen consisted of lung tumor tissue, obtained at surgery. This TCR was recovered from a male donor with early-stage non-small cell lung cancer. The CDR3 sequence is CASSPSSFWSPDTQYF. DNA of the CDR3: TGTGCCAGCAGCCCCTCCTCCTTTTGGTCCCCAGATACGCAGTATTTT.